Described below is a single T cell receptor (beta chain) sequence and its context. What it recognizes is unknown. The germline gives CDR1 SGHNT, CDR2 YYREEE (reference sequence). The CDR3 loop spans 15 amino acids. Trimming took 4 bases from V and 2 from J; bases not matched to a gene: 6. Regarding time point: persistent/refractory GD, antithyroid drugs over 5 years with positive TRAb. From RNA extracted from PBMCs, the TCR library was made. EDTA tubes collected 9 to 9.5 milliliters of peripheral blood. This sample is drawn from a study of regulatory T cells in long-lasting Graves disease. About the research overall: Persistent Graves' disease meant over 5 years of antithyroid drugs with positive TSH receptor antibodies.

Findings and limits, study-wide: For persistent Graves' patients, TCR diversity was lower than for newly diagnosed ones.

Building of the TCR beta libraries involved iRepertoire HTBI primers and Arm-PCR of CDR3 regions. TCRdb reprocessed the multiplex PCR reads via MiXCR and lists one record per CDR3 protein. The table lists about 340,000 distinct CDR3 sequences, 20% of them singletons. The chain combines TRBV5-4 with TRBJ2-3, with 8 bases lining up with TRBD2. The origin of this receptor is a female donor with Graves disease. The starting material was peripheral blood mononuclear cells (PBMCs), obtained when the disease was refractory, from a patient treated with antithyroid drugs. As DNA, the CDR3 is TGTGCCAGCAGCCCCATAGCGGGAACCACAGATACGCAGTATTTT. Protein: CASSPIAGTTDTQYF.